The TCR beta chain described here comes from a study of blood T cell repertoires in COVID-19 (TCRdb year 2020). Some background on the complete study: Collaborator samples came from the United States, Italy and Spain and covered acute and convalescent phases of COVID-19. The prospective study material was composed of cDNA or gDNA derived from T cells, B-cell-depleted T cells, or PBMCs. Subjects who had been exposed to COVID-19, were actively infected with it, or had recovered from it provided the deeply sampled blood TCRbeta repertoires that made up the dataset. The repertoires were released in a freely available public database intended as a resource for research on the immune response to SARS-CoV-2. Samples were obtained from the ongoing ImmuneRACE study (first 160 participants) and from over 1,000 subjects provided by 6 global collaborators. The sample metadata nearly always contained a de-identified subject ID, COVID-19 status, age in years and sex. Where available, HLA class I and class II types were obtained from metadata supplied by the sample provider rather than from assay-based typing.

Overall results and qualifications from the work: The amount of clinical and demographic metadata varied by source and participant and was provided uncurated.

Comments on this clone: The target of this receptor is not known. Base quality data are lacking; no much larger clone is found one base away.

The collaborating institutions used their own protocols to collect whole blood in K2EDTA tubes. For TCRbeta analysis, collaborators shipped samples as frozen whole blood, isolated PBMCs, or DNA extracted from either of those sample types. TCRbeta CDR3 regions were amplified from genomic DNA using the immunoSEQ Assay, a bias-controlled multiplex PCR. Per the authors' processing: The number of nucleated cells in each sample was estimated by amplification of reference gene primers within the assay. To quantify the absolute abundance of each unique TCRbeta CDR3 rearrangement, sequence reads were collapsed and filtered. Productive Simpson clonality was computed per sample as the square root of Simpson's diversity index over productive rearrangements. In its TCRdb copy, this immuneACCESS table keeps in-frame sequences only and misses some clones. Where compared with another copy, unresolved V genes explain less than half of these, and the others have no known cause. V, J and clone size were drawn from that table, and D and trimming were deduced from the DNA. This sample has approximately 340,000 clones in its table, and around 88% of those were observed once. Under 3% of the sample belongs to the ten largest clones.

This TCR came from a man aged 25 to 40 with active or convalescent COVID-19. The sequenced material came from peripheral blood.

The CDR3 protein sequence reads: CASSLVRETSYEQYF. The DNA sequence is given as TGTGCCAGCAGCTTAGTCAGGGAAACCTCCTACGAGCAGTACTTC. The chain is made from TRBV13 and TRBJ2-7; the D gene is possibly TRBD1, with 5 bases matching. V loses 1 base of germline sequence and J loses 0 bases, and the interval between the two ends is 10 bases. In the germline V gene (reference sequence), CDR1 corresponds to PRHDT and CDR2 to FYEKMQ. Counted from cysteine to phenylalanine, this CDR3 has 15 amino acids. The entry retains the CDR3 DNA only, 45 bases that are in frame from base 1.